This T cell receptor beta chain was profiled in a study of blood T cell repertoires in COVID-19. Trimming took 5 bases from V and 2 from J; bases not matched to a gene: 11. This CDR3 region has 17 residues. CDR1 and CDR2 from the germline V gene are MNHEY and SMNVEV (reference sequence). Assay: immunoSEQ multiplex PCR; the TCRdb copy retains only in-frame clones and omits some. The table shows hundreds of thousands of clones, with 80% to 90% occurring only once. The Seattle site enrolled patients during active infection and followed them longitudinally. This chain uses TRBV27 with TRBJ2-3; 9 nucleotides line up with TRBD1. This sequence originates from a woman aged 45 to 65 with COVID-19, enrolled during active disease. The sequenced sample consisted of peripheral blood. The CDR3 loop is CASSETGTGTLTDTQYF. The CDR3 coding sequence is TGTGCCAGCAGTGAGACCGGGACAGGGACACTCACAGATACGCAGTATTTT.